This TCR beta chain was recorded in a study of early T cells in non-severe SARS-CoV-2 infection. Study as a whole: Sequencing was performed on bulk RNA from unsorted whole blood, leaving chains unpaired. Findings and caveats of the study: The study's VDJdb matching favored anti-spike CD8 responses and missed private and CD4 specificities.

This clonotype was counted at least ten times. The target antigen is unknown. Attachment of unique molecular identifiers to individual cDNA molecules was performed. TCRdb redid the calling of the 5' RACE reads with MiXCR, one entry per CDR3 protein. This sample carries 30,000 to 35,000 distinct CDR3 sequences, approximately 7% of them seen once, and the ten largest clones take just over 4%. The length of the CDR3 is 15 residues. CDR1 SGHTA and CDR2 FQGTGA come from the germline V gene. Trimming stripped 2 bases from V and 9 bases from J, with 14 bases between. This sequence originates from an adult who was a healthcare worker with PCR-confirmed SARS-CoV-2 infection or an uninfected control (not recorded which). The sequenced material came from whole blood. The chain employs TRBV7-3 and TRBJ1-6; D is perhaps TRBD1 (6 bases). CDR3 in DNA: TGTGCCAGCAGCTTAGCAACAGGGATAGGTTCACCCCTCCACTTT. Translated, it gives CASSLATGIGSPLHF.